Detailed here is one TCR beta chain. This clonotype is categorized as medium-sized (0.01 to 0.1%). It lacks a known antigen. No clone much larger than this one lies a single base away; base qualities are absent. The germline V gene encodes CDR1 SGDLS and CDR2 YYNGEE. Trimming takes 5 bases off V and 5 bases off J; junction bases not matched to a gene: 11. From the cysteine through the phenylalanine, the CDR3 covers 15 amino acids. Only the CDR3 part of the read is kept: 45 bases, read in frame from the first base. This record belongs to a study of spatial heterogeneity in lung cancer (dated by TCRdb to the late 2010s). For context, the study as a whole: Beta-chain transcripts were consistently detected in greater numbers than alpha-chain transcripts, which likely reflected higher beta-chain transcript abundance. TCR transcript counts in tumor regions correlated strongly with a T cell transcriptional module score from matched bulk RNA-seq. In non-small cell lung cancer, the study made a quantitative comparison of TCR alpha and beta repertoires among multiple tumor regions, matched nontumor lung and blood. In the raw uncorrected reads, each unique combination of TCR and UMI appeared on average more than ten times. Nonsynonymous mutation counts, determined by whole-exome sequencing of tumor tissue, were related to TCR repertoire features. At surgery, 220 tumor regions, almost 65 matched nontumor lung samples and 56 PBMC samples were TCR-sequenced for both alpha and beta chains.

The time point label, as the study defines it: sample taken at primary tumor resection. The donors were about 65 patients from the lung TRACERx cohort who had early-stage, untreated non-small cell lung cancer. TCR sequencing used whole RNA extracted from tumor and nontumor lung tissue, or from cryopreserved PBMC samples, without cell sorting. A patient was chosen for TCR sequencing only when enough RNA was available from at least two tumor regions. Tumor and adjacent nontumor lung specimens were reviewed by a lung pathologist before selection. Results and caveats for the whole study, not just this receptor: The number of expanded intratumoral alpha and beta TCRs correlated with the tumor nonsynonymous mutation count. TCR-seq was estimated to cover only 6% to 7% of tumor T cells for alpha chains and 12% to 15% for beta chains. Counts of ubiquitous and regional expanded TCRs were found to correlate with counts of ubiquitous and regional nonsynonymous mutations, respectively. Confirming at a functional level the hypothesis that regional TCRs recognize regional mutations was considered to require additional single-cell paired TCR alpha and beta sequencing.

Preparation of the library involved 5' RACE. TCRdb records NextSeq 500 as the sequencer. In the TCR library protocol, a unique molecular identifier was attached to each TCR cDNA molecule so that PCR and sequencing errors could be corrected. The paper's data handling went like this. TCR identification, UMI-based error correction and CDR3 extraction were all carried out with Decombinator tools. TCRs above a frequency of 2 per 1,000, corresponding to the top 1% of the tumor frequency distribution, were defined as expanded. Expanded tumor TCRs statistically deemed absent (corrected P<0.05) from at least one tumor region were classed as regional, and all other expanded tumor TCRs were classed as ubiquitous. Renyi diversity was calculated using the R vegan package after each repertoire was subsampled 100 times to 5,000 TCRs. CDR3 similarity networks were built from amino acid triplet string-kernel similarity, connecting CDR3s with pairwise similarity above 0.82. TCRdb took the public reads, trimmed them with fastp at Q25, ran MiXCR for clone calling and kept in-frame beta chains. Rows merge per CDR3 protein into single entries with the most common DNA and genes. The V and J calls and clone size come from TCRdb's table, not from the authors' own analysis. For this sample there are a few thousand distinct CDR3 sequences; over 8% appear just once. In total, the top ten clones hold around 10% of the sample.

The V and J segments used are TRBV9 and TRBJ2-5, and TRBD2 matches 8 of the central bases. This specimen consisted of lung tumor tissue, obtained at surgery. The receptor was isolated from a male donor with early-stage non-small cell lung cancer. This receptor has the CDR3 CASSNSAGASETQYF. The DNA sequence is TGTGCCAGCAGTAATTCAGCGGGAGCTAGTGAGACCCAGTACTTC.